These T cell receptor beta chains were read from a single sample in a study of T cell clonotyping in hematopoietic cell transplantation. Measured with immunoSEQ multiplex PCR; TCRdb has only the in-frame clones, and not every one. The sample carries tens of thousands of clones, approximately 95% recorded once. What was sequenced was peripheral blood mononuclear cells. The receptors originated from a man aged 25-40 years in good health. Some clones in this sample may be carry-over from other donors' samples. CDR3s include the opening cysteine and the closing phenylalanine or tryptophan. The D gene is left open where the match is weak. Clone size is given for some rows only: seen once, a few or many times, or a class if the clone is expanded.

j_call: TRBJ1-1; cdr3_length: 14; v_call: TRBV6-5; d_call: -; clone_size: -; cdr3_aa: CASRVPGHRTEAFF
j_call: TRBJ2-5; cdr3_length: 15; v_call: TRBV29-1; d_call: -; clone_size: -; cdr3_aa: CSVEDGQTQQETQYF
j_call: TRBJ2-3; cdr3_length: 13; v_call: TRBV7-2; d_call: -; clone_size: -; cdr3_aa: CASRTTHTDTQYF
j_call: TRBJ2-7; cdr3_length: 16; v_call: TRBV6-5; d_call: -; clone_size: -; cdr3_aa: CASSYTIPGTPYEQYF
j_call: TRBJ1-1; cdr3_length: 15; v_call: TRBV6-1; d_call: TRBD1; clone_size: -; cdr3_aa: CASSARTGGNTEAFF
j_call: TRBJ2-1; cdr3_length: 15; v_call: TRBV28; d_call: TRBD2; clone_size: -; cdr3_aa: CASRSLAGGYNEQFF
j_call: TRBJ1-2; cdr3_length: 13; v_call: TRBV19; d_call: -; clone_size: once; cdr3_aa: CASAWGTVGGYTF
j_call: TRBJ2-3; cdr3_length: 15; v_call: TRBV11-2; d_call: -; clone_size: once; cdr3_aa: CASSLEVGEVYTQYF
j_call: TRBJ1-2; cdr3_length: 15; v_call: TRBV11-2; d_call: -; clone_size: -; cdr3_aa: CASSSMGGLSYGYTF
j_call: TRBJ2-3; cdr3_length: 16; v_call: TRBV7-9; d_call: -; clone_size: -; cdr3_aa: CASSWSDRGSTDTQYF
j_call: TRBJ2-7; cdr3_length: 15; v_call: TRBV27; d_call: -; clone_size: -; cdr3_aa: CASSLTGTGDYEQYF
j_call: TRBJ1-3; cdr3_length: 16; v_call: TRBV11-3; d_call: -; clone_size: -; cdr3_aa: CASSLDGQSSGNTIYF
j_call: TRBJ1-4; cdr3_length: 15; v_call: TRBV6-5; d_call: TRBD1; clone_size: -; cdr3_aa: CASTSYDRGHEKLFF
j_call: TRBJ1-5; cdr3_length: 12; v_call: TRBV11-2; d_call: -; clone_size: once; cdr3_aa: CASSFPDQPQHF
j_call: TRBJ1-2; cdr3_length: 16; v_call: TRBV6-1; d_call: -; clone_size: -; cdr3_aa: CASSEEKVQRNYGYTF
j_call: TRBJ1-1; cdr3_length: 13; v_call: TRBV29-1; d_call: -; clone_size: -; cdr3_aa: CSVQTGLNTEAFF
j_call: TRBJ2-5; cdr3_length: 14; v_call: TRBV7-9; d_call: -; clone_size: -; cdr3_aa: CASSFGNRGETQYF
j_call: TRBJ1-2; cdr3_length: 15; v_call: TRBV9; d_call: TRBD1; clone_size: -; cdr3_aa: CASSGYRDRSYGYTF